This TCR beta chain is drawn from a study of a mutant IDH1 vaccine in newly diagnosed glioma. Points on this clone: Its antigen is unknown.

Clones were read by immunoSEQ multiplex PCR, and TCRdb kept only the in-frame ones, dropping some. The repertoire holds tens of thousands of clones, with about 81% as singletons. Sample time point: week 47, end of study. Mutant IDH1 20-mer peptide, at 300 ug, made up each vaccine dose, with topical imiquimod. Diagnosis in the donors showed new WHO grade 3 or 4 astrocytomas that were IDH1-mutant and ATRX-lost. Trimming removed 6 bases at V and 3 bases at J, with 17 bases between. CDR3 length: 16 residues. CDR1 and CDR2 from the germline V gene are SEHNR and FQNEAQ (reference sequence). The source material was PBMCs, sampled from a glioma patient whose treatment included an IDH1 peptide vaccine. This TCR derives from a man in his forties or fifties with glioma. The J gene is TRBJ2-2, the V gene TRBV7-9; tentatively, D is TRBD1 (6 bases). The CDR3 DNA reads TGTGCCAGCAGGTCCTTCAGGGGCGCCGACACCGGGGAGCTGTTTTTT. The encoded protein is CASRSFRGADTGELFF.